This T cell receptor (beta chain) is from a study of CXCR3-negative and CXCR3-positive naive CD8 T cells. Turning to the study itself: Cumulative TRB read yield was about 140 million, averaging about 1.5 +/- 0.3 million per library.

Remarks on this clonotype: Antigen unknown.

CDR1 DFQATT and CDR2 SNEGSKA come from the germline V gene (reference sequence). The CDR3 contains 14 residues. Identification of naive CD8+ T cells rested on CD45RO-CCR7+CD27+CD95- status. 5' RACE that incorporated UMI labels was used to prepare the TRB cDNA libraries. TCRdb reworked the 5' RACE reads into one entry per CDR3 protein, no DNA. The data show fewer than 95,000 distinct CDR3 sequences, and the top ten clones hold around 1.7%. Study results and limitations: The study found that naive CXCR3-negative and CXCR3-positive cells shared TRBV-TRBJ usage, while memory cells differed.

The V call is TRBV20-1, the J call TRBJ2-1; TCRdb outputs TRBD2, but without DNA this stays unchecked. This clonotype was obtained from a human donor in good health. Some clones in this sample may be carry-over from other donors' samples. The source material was naive CXCR3- CD8+ T cells from blood. The sample's subset: CD45RO-CCR7+CD27+CD95- naive CD8+ T cells lacking CXCR3 (TNR3-). This chain's CDR3 is CSADISGSGGEQFF.